This entry lists 32 T cell receptor beta chains sequenced from one sample in a study of T cells in Graves' hyperthyroidism and ophthalmopathy. Amplification yielded TCR beta CDR3 regions, with RNA transcripts as the source. The primer set for the first-round RT-PCR of the TCR CDR3 was HTBI. TCRdb processed the multiplex PCR reads anew with MiXCR; each CDR3 protein has one entry. In the table there are hundreds of thousands of distinct CDR3 sequences, about 16% of which are singletons. The sample taken for sequencing was blood. The receptors were gathered from a woman aged 18-30 years with Graves' ophthalmopathy.

This clonotype was seen ten or more times. J is TRBJ2-3 and V is TRBV19, with D tentatively TRBD1 or TRBD2 (5 bases each). This CDR3 is built from 14 residues. Germline CDR1 is LNHDA and CDR2 is SQIVND (reference sequence). The V end lost 11 bases, the J end lost 1 base, and 16 bases lay between the germline ends. In nucleotides, the CDR3 is TGTGCCGCAAGCCCGACAGCGGGCACAGATACGCAGTATTTT. This gives the protein CAASPTAGTDTQYF.

Ten or more counts support this clonotype. The CDR3 sequence is CASSWSSNQPQHF. CDR3 bases: TGTGCCAGCAGCTGGAGTAGCAATCAGCCCCAGCATTTT. The chain joins TRBV7-9 to TRBJ1-5; no clear D. Germline V CDR1 and CDR2: SEHNR, FQNEAQ (reference sequence). CDR3 size: 13 residues. V was shortened by 4 bases and J by 0 bases, with 4 bases between the two germline ends. The whole variable domain, filled in from reference TRBV7-9 and TRBJ1-5, reads DTGVSQNPRHKITKRGQNVTFRCDPISEHNRLYWYRQTLGQGPEFLTYFQNEAQLEKSRLLSDRFSAERPKGSFSTLEIQRTEQGDSAMYLCASSWSSNQPQHFGDGTRLSIL.

This clonotype was observed at least ten times. The rearrangement uses TRBV12-3 or TRBV12-4 and TRBJ1-1, with D perhaps TRBD1 (5 bases). CDR3 length equals 15 residues. The germline V and J ends were trimmed by 6 bases and 6 bases, with 20 bases remaining between them. The CDR3 region is CASSQGFEGIAEAFF. The CDR3 DNA reads as TGTGCCAGCAGCCAGGGCTTTGAGGGGATCGCTGAAGCTTTCTTT.

This clonotype was counted many times. The chain employs TRBV12-3 or TRBV12-4 and TRBJ1-1; D possibly corresponds to TRBD1 (5 bases). The V and J ends lost 5 bases and 3 bases respectively, with 13 bases between them. The CDR3 is 14 residues long. The CDR3 nucleotides read TGTGCCAGCAGTGAGGTTCGGGGGTACACTGAAGCTTTCTTT. Amino acids: CASSEVRGYTEAFF.

This clonotype was seen a handful of times. The chain links TRBV11-2 to TRBJ1-1; D is unclear. Germline V CDR1 and CDR2: SGHAT, FQNNGV. The CDR3 covers 16 residues. Trimming cost V 0 bases and J 0 bases, with 11 bases left between them. The CDR3 protein is CASSLEEAGLNTEAFF. CDR3 in DNA: TGTGCCAGCAGCTTAGAGGAGGCAGGACTGAACACTGAAGCTTTCTTT. Together with reference TRBV11-2 and TRBJ1-1, the CDR3 gives the full variable domain: EAGVAQSPRYKIIEKRQSVAFWCNPISGHATLYWYQQILGQGPKLLIQFQNNGVVDDSQLPKDRFSAERLKGVDSTLKIQPAKLEDSAVYLCASSLEEAGLNTEAFFGQGTRLTVV.

The sample holds many counts of this clonotype. J is TRBJ2-6 and V is TRBV28, with TRBD1 as a possible D gene (5 bases). Deletions cut 7 bases from V and 0 bases from J, with 13 bases between. The germline V gene has CDR1 MDHEN and CDR2 SYDVKM. CDR3 length: 16 residues. The CDR3 region has the DNA TGTGCCAGCACCAAACTACAGGTCTCTGGGGCCAACGTCCTGACTTTC. Translated, it gives CASTKLQVSGANVLTF.

This clonotype came up many times. The chain joins TRBV5-1 to TRBJ1-1, with D hard to call. Trimming left V 7 bases short and J 8 bases short, with 9 bases between. Germline CDR1 is SGHRS and CDR2 is YFSETQ. The CDR3 sequence is 10 residues long. The CDR3 region is CASRGREAFF. CDR3 nucleotide sequence: TGCGCCAGCCGAGGGAGAGAAGCTTTCTTT.

This clonotype was recorded at least ten times. The chain carries TRBV5-4 and TRBJ2-3, with TRBD2 matching 7 bases. V shed 2 bases and J 2 bases; nucleotides not matched to a gene: 2. CDR3 length: 14 residues. In germline, CDR1 is SGHNT, CDR2 YYREEE (reference sequence). CDR3 DNA sequence: TGTGCCAGCAGCTTACAGCGGGACACAGATACGCAGTATTTT. It is translated as CASSLQRDTDTQYF.

This clonotype came up many times. The DNA of the CDR3 is TGTGCCAGCAGTCCCATCCTCGGCGAGCCCCACAATGAGCAGTTCTTC. As protein: CASSPILGEPHNEQFF. The chain links TRBV27 to TRBJ2-1; D is undetermined. Trimming left V 5 bases short and J 5 bases short, with 19 bases between. Germline values: CDR1 MNHEY, CDR2 SMNVEV (reference sequence). The CDR3 runs 16 residues.

Many counts were recorded for this clonotype. The chain employs TRBV7-2 and TRBJ2-3; D uncertain. Germline-derived CDR1 and CDR2 are SGHTA and FQGNSA. The CDR3 extends over 14 amino acids. V dropped 1 base and J dropped 4 bases, with 9 bases sitting between them. The CDR3 coding sequence is TGTGCCAGCAGCTTAGAGATATGGGCAGATACGCAGTATTTT. The encoded protein is CASSLEIWADTQYF.

This clonotype came up many times. The J gene is TRBJ2-7, the V gene TRBV27; TRBD1 agrees at 8 bases. Per the germline V gene, CDR1 is MNHEY and CDR2 is SMNVEV (reference sequence). V lost 3 bases, J lost 4 bases, and 8 bases stayed unmatched. The CDR3 covers 15 residues. The CDR3 spells CASSFRDRLRYEQYF. DNA for the CDR3: TGTGCCAGCAGTTTCCGGGACAGGTTAAGGTACGAGCAGTACTTC.

This clonotype was observed many times. V is TRBV7-2 and J is TRBJ2-7, with 9 bases aligning to TRBD2. Germline CDR1 and CDR2: SGHTA and FQGNSA. The CDR3 covers 17 residues. J was trimmed by 0 bases and V by 1 base; bases with no gene match: 7. Here the CDR3 reads CASSLGWSGRISYEQYF. The CDR3 DNA reads as TGTGCCAGCAGCTTAGGGTGGAGCGGGAGGATCTCCTACGAGCAGTACTTC.

This clonotype has ten or more counts. The rearrangement links TRBV5-6 to TRBJ1-1; tentative D call: TRBD1 (6 bases). Germline V CDR1 and CDR2: SGHDT, YYEEEE. The V end was cut by 5 bases, the J end by 2 bases, with 13 bases between. CDR3 length equals 14 residues. The CDR3 region is CASSTGRLNTEAFF. Here the CDR3 DNA reads TGTGCCAGCAGTACAGGGAGGTTAAACACTGAAGCTTTCTTT.

This clonotype was seen ten or more times. This chain joins TRBV6-1 and TRBJ1-1; no firm D call. Per germline, CDR1 MNHNS and CDR2 SASEGT. V dropped 8 bases and J dropped 0 bases, with 4 bases sitting between them. The CDR3 consists of 11 residues. CDR3 region: CASEMNTEAFF. The CDR3 region has the DNA TGTGCCAGCGAAATGAACACTGAAGCTTTCTTT.

This clonotype has a count of ten or more. The chain couples TRBV6-1 to TRBJ1-4, with TRBD1 identical over 10 bases. V was pared by 5 bases and J by 7 bases, with 4 bases of the junction left unmatched. There are 14 residues in the CDR3. Germline CDR1 and CDR2: MNHNS and SASEGT. The CDR3 nucleotides read TGTGCCAGCAGTCCCCGGGACAGGGGTGAAAAACTGTTTTTT. Protein: CASSPRDRGEKLFF.

In this sample, this clonotype turned up a few times. The chain carries TRBV5-8 and TRBJ2-3; D is possibly TRBD2 (6 bases). Looked up from germline, CDR1 is SGHTS and CDR2 is YDEGEE. The CDR3 covers 14 residues. Trimming stripped 5 bases from V and 6 bases from J, with 16 bases between. The chain's CDR3 is CASSEYQAGDTQYF. Here the CDR3 DNA reads TGTGCCAGCAGTGAATATCAGGCGGGGGATACGCAGTATTTT. Full variable domain (outside the CDR3, taken from reference TRBV5-8 and TRBJ2-3): EAGVTQSPTHLIKTRGQQATLRCSPISGHTSVYWYQQALGLGLQFLLWYDEGEERNRGNFPPRFSGRQFPNYSSELNVNALELEDSALYLCASSEYQAGDTQYFGPGTRLTVL.

In this sample, this clonotype turned up many times. The chain is built from TRBV6-1 and TRBJ2-7; 9 bases align to TRBD2. The CDR3 sequence is 14 residues long. CDR1 MNHNS and CDR2 SASEGT come from the germline V gene. Losses at the gene ends were 5 bases for V and 5 bases for J; bases not matched to a gene: 7. Here the CDR3 reads CASSLAGRTHEQYF. The CDR3 bases are TGTGCCAGCAGTCTAGCGGGGCGTACCCACGAGCAGTACTTC.

The V and J genes are TRBV15 and TRBJ1-5, with D possibly being TRBD1 (6 bases). The germline CDR1 and CDR2 sequences are LNHNV and YYDKDF (reference sequence). The length of the CDR3 is 16 residues. The V gene lost 6 bases and the J gene lost 1 base, with 16 bases spanning the gap. The CDR3 region is CATRQGRYRSNQPQHF. Here the CDR3 DNA reads TGTGCCACCAGGCAGGGGCGCTATCGGAGCAATCAGCCCCAGCATTTT.

This clonotype was seen at least ten times. The rearrangement uses TRBV27 and TRBJ2-2; D gene uncertain. The CDR3 has 14 amino acids. Germline V gene sequence: CDR1 MNHEY, CDR2 SMNVEV (reference sequence). Trimming cost V 7 bases and J 0 bases, with 9 bases left between them. CDR3 sequence: CASNGYPNTGELFF. The CDR3, as DNA: TGTGCCAGCAACGGCTATCCGAACACCGGGGAGCTGTTTTTT.

Many counts were recorded for this clonotype. This rearrangement joins TRBV5-1 to TRBJ1-2; no firm D call. CDR1 SGHRS and CDR2 YFSETQ come from the germline V gene. V dropped 4 bases and J dropped 6 bases, with 16 bases sitting between them. The CDR3 extends over 14 amino acids. This CDR3 is CASSDPRALHGYTF. The CDR3 coding sequence is TGCGCCAGCAGCGACCCAAGGGCTCTCCATGGCTACACCTTC. Full variable domain (rest looked up from reference TRBV5-1 and TRBJ1-2): KAGVTQTPRYLIKTRGQQVTLSCSPISGHRSVSWYQQTPGQGLQFLFEYFSETQRNKGNFPGRFSGRQFSNSRSEMNVSTLELGDSALYLCASSDPRALHGYTFGSGTRLTVV.

This clonotype was counted at least ten times. The V call is TRBV18, the J call TRBJ1-3; possibly TRBD1 for D (6 bases). Per germline, CDR1 KGHSH and CDR2 LQKENI. With 8 bases removed from V and 0 bases from J, the gap between germline ends came to 8 bases. CDR3 length: 13 residues. The CDR3 coding sequence is TGTGCCAGCCGGACAGTCTCTGGAAACACCATATATTTT. Amino acid sequence: CASRTVSGNTIYF.

This clonotype has a count of ten or more. The rearrangement joins TRBV19 to TRBJ2-7, with TRBD1 matching 8 bases. Germline trimming cut 5 bases from V and 0 bases from J; bases unmatched to any gene: 3. CDR3 size: 14 residues. Per the germline V gene, CDR1 is LNHDA and CDR2 is SQIVND (reference sequence). The CDR3 protein is CASSADRVSYEQYF. The DNA for the CDR3 is TGTGCCAGTAGTGCGGACAGGGTCTCCTACGAGCAGTACTTC. The full variable domain, its missing parts supplied by reference TRBV19 and TRBJ2-7, is DGGITQSPKYLFRKEGQNVTLSCEQNLNHDAMYWYRQDPGQGLRLIYYSQIVNDFQKGDIAEGYSVSREKKESFPLTVTSAQKNPTAFYLCASSADRVSYEQYFGPGTRLTVT.

The sample holds many counts of this clonotype. The chain carries TRBV28 and TRBJ2-1, with 8 bases aligning to TRBD2. Germline CDR1 and CDR2: MDHEN and SYDVKM. V shed 6 bases and J 2 bases; nucleotides not matched to a gene: 3. This CDR3 region has 14 residues. CDR3 region: CASSRGGPYNEQFF. CDR3 nucleotides: TGTGCCAGCAGCCGGGGGGGCCCCTACAATGAGCAGTTCTTC.

In this sample, this clonotype turned up many times. The V gene is TRBV20-1, the J gene TRBJ1-2, with no clear D. This CDR3 contains 14 residues. Trimming shortened V by 2 bases and J by 6 bases, and 16 bases separated the two germline ends. Germline CDR1 is DFQATT and CDR2 is SNEGSKA (reference sequence). The CDR3 here is CSARTAGVKDGYTF. CDR3 DNA sequence: TGCAGTGCTAGAACCGCGGGCGTGAAGGATGGCTACACCTTC.

This clonotype was detected ten times or more. This chain uses TRBV27 with TRBJ2-1, with unresolved D. CDR3 length equals 16 residues. Germline loops: CDR1 MNHEY, CDR2 SMNVEV (reference sequence). V shed 0 bases and J shed 3 bases, with 12 bases lying between them. Written as DNA, the CDR3 is TGTGCCAGCAGTTTATCGCAGCTTCTACTCTACAATGAGCAGTTCTTC. Its translation: CASSLSQLLLYNEQFF.

This clonotype has a count of ten or more. CDR3 nucleotide sequence: TGCAGTGCTAGCGTCAGCGCCTACGAGCAGTACTTC. It translates to CSASVSAYEQYF. V and J are TRBV20-1 and TRBJ2-7; D remains unclear. The V end was cut by 3 bases, the J end by 2 bases, with 8 bases between. Looked up from germline, CDR1 is DFQATT and CDR2 is SNEGSKA (reference sequence). The CDR3 length is 12 residues.

This clonotype was counted many times. This chain connects TRBV28 to TRBJ1-1, with unresolved D. Trimming took 2 bases from V and 5 from J, leaving 15 bases between them. This CDR3 is built from 15 residues. The germline V gene has CDR1 MDHEN and CDR2 SYDVKM. CDR3 region: CASSLVETLETEAFF. CDR3 sequence (DNA): TGTGCCAGCAGTTTAGTTGAGACCCTTGAAACTGAAGCTTTCTTT.

This clonotype was recorded many times. The gene calls are TRBV3-1 and TRBJ1-5, with a weak D call TRBD1 (6 bases). CDR3 length equals 13 residues. Germline V gene sequence: CDR1 LGHDT, CDR2 YNNKEL (reference sequence). V gave up 4 bases and J gave up 7 bases, with 11 bases separating them. CDR3 residues: CASSLQGRQPQHF. DNA for the CDR3: TGTGCCAGCAGCCTACAGGGTAGGCAGCCCCAGCATTTT.

This clonotype has at least ten counts. This chain joins TRBV19 and TRBJ2-3, with 10 bases fitting TRBD2. This CDR3 is built from 14 residues. The V gene end was trimmed by 5 bases and the J gene end by 6 bases; junction bases not matched to a gene: 5. Per the germline V gene, CDR1 is LNHDA and CDR2 is SQIVND (reference sequence). The DNA for the CDR3 is TGTGCCAGTAGTTCTCTAGCGGGAGAGGATACGCAGTATTTT. Its translation is CASSSLAGEDTQYF.

Many counts were recorded for this clonotype. The chain has TRBV7-2 and TRBJ2-1; 10 positions agree with TRBD1. The CDR3 loop spans 15 amino acids. V trimming: 1 base; J trimming: 7 bases; junction bases outside the gene matches: 4. Germline CDR1 and CDR2: SGHTA and FQGNSA. The CDR3 reads CASSLVTGQGNEQFF. The CDR3 DNA is TGTGCCAGCAGCTTAGTTACGGGACAGGGGAATGAGCAGTTCTTC. The full variable domain, in which reference TRBV7-2 and TRBJ2-1 provide the parts outside the CDR3, is GAGVSQSPSNKVTEKGKDVELRCDPISGHTALYWYRQSLGQGLEFLIYFQGNSAPDKSGLPSDRFSAERTGGSVSTLTIQRTQQEDSAVYLCASSLVTGQGNEQFFGPGTRLTVL.

For this clonotype: With a much larger clone just one base away, this may be a read error. The chain couples TRBV6-1 to TRBJ2-1; TRBD2 aligns across 8 bases. Germline V CDR1 and CDR2: MNHNS, SASEGT. V trimming: 3 bases; J trimming: 7 bases; junction bases outside the gene matches: 14. The CDR3 consists of 17 residues. Written as DNA, the CDR3 is TGTGCCAGCAGTGATCCTAGGGGCGGGGGGCGGTTGAATGAGCAGTTCTTC. This encodes CASSDPRGGGRLNEQFF.

The table lists this clonotype with many counts. This sequence joins TRBV12-3 or TRBV12-4 and TRBJ2-3, with D unresolved. The CDR3 is made up of 12 amino acids. With 2 bases removed from V and 10 bases from J, the gap between germline ends came to 10 bases. Here the CDR3 reads CASSLRLIAQYF. The CDR3, as DNA: TGTGCCAGCAGTTTAAGGCTAATTGCGCAGTATTTT.